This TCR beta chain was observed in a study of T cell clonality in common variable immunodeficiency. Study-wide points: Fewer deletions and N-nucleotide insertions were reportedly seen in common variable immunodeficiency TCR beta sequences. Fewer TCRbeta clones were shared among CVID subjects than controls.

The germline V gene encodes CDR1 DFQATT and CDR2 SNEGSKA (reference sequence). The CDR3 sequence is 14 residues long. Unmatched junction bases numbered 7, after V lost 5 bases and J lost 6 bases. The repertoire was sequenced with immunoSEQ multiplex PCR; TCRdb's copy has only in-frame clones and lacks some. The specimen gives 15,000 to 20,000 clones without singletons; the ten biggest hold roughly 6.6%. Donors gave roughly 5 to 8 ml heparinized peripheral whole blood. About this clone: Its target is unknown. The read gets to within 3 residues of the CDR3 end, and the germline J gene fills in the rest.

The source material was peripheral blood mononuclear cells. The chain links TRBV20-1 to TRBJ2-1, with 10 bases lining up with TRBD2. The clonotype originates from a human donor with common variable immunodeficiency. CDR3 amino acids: CSAGVSGGSNEQFF. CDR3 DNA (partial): TGCAGTGCTGGAGTTAGCGGGGGGAGCAATGAG.